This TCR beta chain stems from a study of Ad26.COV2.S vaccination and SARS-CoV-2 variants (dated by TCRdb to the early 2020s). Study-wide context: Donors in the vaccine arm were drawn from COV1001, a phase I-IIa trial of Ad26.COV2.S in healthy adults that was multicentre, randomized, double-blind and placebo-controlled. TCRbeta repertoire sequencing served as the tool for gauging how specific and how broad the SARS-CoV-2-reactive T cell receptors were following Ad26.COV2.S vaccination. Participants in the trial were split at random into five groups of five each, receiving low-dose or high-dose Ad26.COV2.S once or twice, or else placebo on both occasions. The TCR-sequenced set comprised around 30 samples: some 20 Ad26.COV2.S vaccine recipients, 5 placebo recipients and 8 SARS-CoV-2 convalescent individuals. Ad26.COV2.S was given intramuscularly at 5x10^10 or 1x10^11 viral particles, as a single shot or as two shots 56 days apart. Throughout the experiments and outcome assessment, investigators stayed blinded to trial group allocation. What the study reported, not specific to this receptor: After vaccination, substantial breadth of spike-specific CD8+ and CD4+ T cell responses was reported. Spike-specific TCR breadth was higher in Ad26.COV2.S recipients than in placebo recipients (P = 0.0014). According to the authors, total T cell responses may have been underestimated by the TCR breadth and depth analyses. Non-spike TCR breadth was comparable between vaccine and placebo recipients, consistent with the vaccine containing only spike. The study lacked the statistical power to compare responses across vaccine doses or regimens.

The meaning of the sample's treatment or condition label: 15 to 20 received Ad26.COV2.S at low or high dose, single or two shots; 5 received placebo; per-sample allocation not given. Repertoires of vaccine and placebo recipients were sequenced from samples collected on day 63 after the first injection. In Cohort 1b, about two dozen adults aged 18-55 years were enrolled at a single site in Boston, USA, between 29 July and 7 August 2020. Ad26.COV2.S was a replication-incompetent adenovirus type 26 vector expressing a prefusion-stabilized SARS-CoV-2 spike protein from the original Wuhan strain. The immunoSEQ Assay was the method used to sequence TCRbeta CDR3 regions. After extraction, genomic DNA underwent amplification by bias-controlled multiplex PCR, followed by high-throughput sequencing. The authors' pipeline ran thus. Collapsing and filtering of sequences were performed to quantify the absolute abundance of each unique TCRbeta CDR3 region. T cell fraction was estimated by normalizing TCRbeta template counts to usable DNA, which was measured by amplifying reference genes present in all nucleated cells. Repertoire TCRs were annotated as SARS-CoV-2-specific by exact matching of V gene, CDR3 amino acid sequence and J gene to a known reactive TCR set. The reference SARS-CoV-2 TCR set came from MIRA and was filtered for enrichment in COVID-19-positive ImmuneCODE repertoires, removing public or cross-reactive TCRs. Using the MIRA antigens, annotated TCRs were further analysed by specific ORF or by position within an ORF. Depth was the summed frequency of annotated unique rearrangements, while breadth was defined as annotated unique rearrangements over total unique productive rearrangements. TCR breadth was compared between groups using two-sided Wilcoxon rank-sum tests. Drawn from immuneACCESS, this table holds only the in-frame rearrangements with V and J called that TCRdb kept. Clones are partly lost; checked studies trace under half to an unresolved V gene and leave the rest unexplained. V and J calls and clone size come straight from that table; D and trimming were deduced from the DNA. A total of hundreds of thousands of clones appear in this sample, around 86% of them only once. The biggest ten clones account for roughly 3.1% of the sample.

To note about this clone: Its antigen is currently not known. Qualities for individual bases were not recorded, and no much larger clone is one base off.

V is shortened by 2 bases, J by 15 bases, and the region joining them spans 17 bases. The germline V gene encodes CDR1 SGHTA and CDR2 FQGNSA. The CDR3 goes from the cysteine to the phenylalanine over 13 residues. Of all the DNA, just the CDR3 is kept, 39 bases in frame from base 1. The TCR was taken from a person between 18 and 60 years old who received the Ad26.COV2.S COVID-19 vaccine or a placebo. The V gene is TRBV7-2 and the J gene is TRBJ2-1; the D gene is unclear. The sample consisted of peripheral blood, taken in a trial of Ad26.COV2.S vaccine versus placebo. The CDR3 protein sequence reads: CASSLPPAGSPFF. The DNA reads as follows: TGTGCCAGCAGCTTACCCCCCGCAGGCTCCCCGTTCTTC.